This T cell receptor (beta chain) was profiled in a study of blood T cell repertoires in COVID-19. CDR3 length equals 19 residues. Germline-derived CDR1 and CDR2 are SGHNT and YENEEA. Trimming left V 5 bases short and J 6 bases short, with 32 bases between. Authors' methods: Reference gene primer amplification in the assay estimated nucleated cell counts. Sequencing used immunoSEQ multiplex PCR; TCRdb keeps in-frame clones, though not all of them. That table furnishes V, J and clone size, whereas the DNA furnished D and trimming. This repertoire shows 100,000 to 110,000 clones, about 80% found once; its top ten account for over 30%.

Specimen: peripheral blood. The rearrangement uses TRBV11-3 and TRBJ2-7; D uncertain. The sequence was obtained from a man between 65 and 85 years old with active or convalescent COVID-19. The CDR3 nucleotides are TGTGCCAGCAGCCCCTCTCCCCAGACGGGTAAAGCTCCTGGTCTCGAGCAGTACTTC. This sequence encodes CASSPSPQTGKAPGLEQYF. Full variable domain (remainder filled in from reference TRBV11-3 and TRBJ2-7): EAGVVQSPRYKIIEKKQPVAFWCNPISGHNTLYWYLQNLGQGPELLIRYENEEAVDDSQLPKDRFSAERLKGVDSTLKIQPAELGDSAVYLCASSPSPQTGKAPGLEQYFGPGTRLTVT.